This entry lists 25 T cell receptor beta chains sequenced from one sample in a study of identical twins. Each CDR3 protein gets one entry after TCRdb re-called the 5' RACE reads with MiXCR. The sample shows a few hundred thousand distinct CDR3 sequences, approximately 17% of them seen only once. The specimen sequenced was naive T cells sorted from blood. These receptors all come from a man aged 45-65 years in good health.

This clonotype came up many times. The chain links TRBV4-1 to TRBJ2-7, with a possible D match to TRBD1 (5 bases). Germline V CDR1 and CDR2: MGHRA, YSYEKL. This CDR3 is 14 amino acids long. The V end was cut by 4 bases, the J end by 6 bases, with 16 bases between. CDR3 amino acids: CASSLLAQGGEQYF. Here the CDR3 DNA reads TGCGCCAGCAGCCTTCTCGCTCAGGGTGGCGAGCAGTACTTC.

This clonotype appeared once. V usage is TRBV6-1 and J usage is TRBJ2-7; TRBD2 might be the D (6 bases). The germline gives CDR1 MNHNS, CDR2 SASEGT. This CDR3 spans 15 amino acids. The V end lost 6 bases, the J end lost 2 bases, and 17 bases lay between the germline ends. The CDR3 sequence: CASSRGTGSAYEQYF. The CDR3 DNA follows: TGTGCCAGCAGCCGCGGGACCGGGAGCGCCTACGAGCAGTACTTC.

The rearrangement joins TRBV12-3 or TRBV12-4 to TRBJ1-1, with 7 bases identical to TRBD1. The CDR3 spans 13 residues. V lost 5 bases and J lost 4; bases outside the gene matches: 4. The CDR3 spells CASSPGQSTEAFF. The CDR3 DNA sequence: TGTGCCAGCAGTCCGGGACAGTCCACTGAAGCTTTCTTT.

Ten or more counts support this clonotype. The rearrangement joins TRBV12-3 or TRBV12-4 to TRBJ2-1; 8 bases line up with TRBD1. CDR3 length: 14 residues. J gave up 3 bases and V 6 bases, and 4 bases lay outside the gene matches. This CDR3 is CASRADRGYNEQFF. CDR3 nucleotide sequence: TGTGCCAGCAGAGCCGACAGGGGCTACAATGAGCAGTTCTTC.

The J gene is TRBJ2-1, the V gene TRBV4-2, with unresolved D. Germline-derived CDR1 and CDR2 are LGHNA and YNFKEQ. CDR3 length: 17 residues. Trimming removed 0 bases from V and 1 base from J, with 13 bases in between. The CDR3 DNA follows: TGTGCCAGCAGCCAAGAGGCAGCTCGAACATCCTACAATGAGCAGTTCTTC. As protein: CASSQEAARTSYNEQFF.

This clonotype was observed many times. The chain is built from TRBV12-3 or TRBV12-4 and TRBJ2-3, with D possibly being TRBD2 (5 bases). This CDR3 has 13 amino acids. V shed 3 bases and J shed 6 bases, with 10 bases lying between them. The CDR3 region is CASSFSGSDTQYF. CDR3 sequence (DNA): TGTGCCAGCAGTTTTTCGGGGTCGGATACGCAGTATTTT.

The chain is built from TRBV7-8 and TRBJ2-2; TRBD1 might be the D (6 bases). The CDR3 consists of 15 residues. Germline values: CDR1 SGHVS, CDR2 FQNEAQ. Between the trimmed V and J ends, which lost 5 bases and 4 bases, there was a span of 14 bases. CDR3 bases: TGTGCCAGCAGCCGAACTACAGGGCGCACCGGGGAGCTGTTTTTT. Amino acid sequence: CASSRTTGRTGELFF.

This clonotype was detected ten times or more. The rearrangement links TRBV10-3 to TRBJ1-2, with a tentative D call TRBD1 (5 bases). Germline values: CDR1 ENHRY, CDR2 SYGVKD. The CDR3 spans 12 residues. Trimming removed 4 bases from V and 8 bases from J, with 11 bases in between. CDR3 coding DNA: TGTGCCATCAGTGGGCAGGGAGGCGGCTACACCTTC. Protein product: CAISGQGGGYTF.

CDR3 nucleotide sequence: TGCGCCAGCAGCCTGTGTTTCCACAATGAGCAGTTCTTC. Its protein is CASSLCFHNEQFF. V usage is TRBV4-1 and J usage is TRBJ2-1; unclear D gene. V dropped 4 bases and J dropped 5 bases, with 9 bases sitting between them. CDR3 length: 13 amino acids. Germline CDR1 reads MGHRA; CDR2 reads YSYEKL.

At least ten counts were recorded for this clonotype. J is TRBJ2-1 and V is TRBV4-3; D not certain. Germline CDR1 LGHNA, CDR2 YSLEER. V shed 2 bases and J shed 0 bases, with 8 bases lying between them. This CDR3 spans 15 amino acids. In DNA, the CDR3 is TGCGCCAGCAGCCAAACACCGAGCTCCTACAATGAGCAGTTCTTC. Translation: CASSQTPSSYNEQFF.

Many counts were recorded for this clonotype. The V gene is TRBV11-2, the J gene TRBJ2-3; D remains ambiguous. V was shortened by 1 base and J by 5 bases, with 4 bases between the two germline ends. The CDR3 consists of 12 residues. Germline-derived CDR1 and CDR2 are SGHAT and FQNNGV. The CDR3 sequence is CASSLVVDTQYF. The DNA for the CDR3 is TGTGCCAGCAGCTTAGTAGTAGATACGCAGTATTTT.

The chain recombines TRBV3-1 with TRBJ2-1, with 12 bases fitting TRBD2. V shed 0 bases and J 5 bases; nucleotides not matched to a gene: 14. The CDR3 covers 20 residues. Germline CDR1 reads LGHDT; CDR2 reads YNNKEL (reference sequence). The CDR3 spells CASSQDWTSGNPGGDNEQFF. In nucleotides, the CDR3 is TGTGCCAGCAGCCAAGATTGGACTAGCGGGAACCCTGGGGGGGACAATGAGCAGTTCTTC.

This clonotype has at least ten counts. This CDR3 reads CASSPYPSTDTQYF. The DNA of the CDR3 is TGTGCCAGCAGTCCCTACCCCAGCACAGATACGCAGTATTTT. The chain recombines TRBV27 with TRBJ2-3; the D is unclear. The ends were cut back, 5 bases at V and 0 bases at J, with 9 bases in the middle. CDR3 length: 14 amino acids. Germline assignment: CDR1 MNHEY and CDR2 SMNVEV (reference sequence).

The chain combines TRBV7-3 with TRBJ2-2; D is uncertain. This CDR3 has 11 amino acids. The germline V gene encodes CDR1 SGHTA and CDR2 FQGTGA. The V gene lost 1 base and the J gene lost 7 bases, with 1 base spanning the gap. Here the CDR3 DNA reads TGTGCCAGCAGCTTAAACGGGGAGCTGTTTTTT. Protein product: CASSLNGELFF.

The rearrangement joins TRBV7-2 to TRBJ2-7; D uncertain. V lost 6 bases and J 4 bases, leaving 13 bases between the germline ends. CDR1 and CDR2 from the germline V gene are SGHTA and FQGNSA. The CDR3 is 13 residues long. The CDR3 coding sequence is TGTGCCAGCAGTTCGATACCCTTATACGAGCAGTACTTC. It translates to CASSSIPLYEQYF.

The chain links TRBV27 to TRBJ2-7; 7 positions match TRBD2. Looked up from germline, CDR1 is MNHEY and CDR2 is SMNVEV (reference sequence). Trimming cost V 2 bases and J 3 bases; bases outside gene matches: 7. The CDR3 is 15 residues long. As DNA, the CDR3 is TGTGCCAGCAGTTTAGGCGGGAGTACCTTCTACGAGCAGTACTTC. This codes for CASSLGGSTFYEQYF.

The V call is TRBV12-3 or TRBV12-4, the J call TRBJ2-7; 10 positions agree with TRBD1. Trimming removed 6 bases from V and 3 bases from J; junction bases left unmatched: 8. This CDR3 is built from 15 residues. The CDR3: CASSRVGTGVYEQYF. CDR3 in DNA: TGTGCCAGCAGCCGAGTCGGGACAGGGGTCTACGAGCAGTACTTC.

Only a few counts were recorded for this clonotype. The chain has TRBV5-4 and TRBJ2-6, with D perhaps matching TRBD1 (6 bases). V was trimmed by 4 bases and J by 0 bases, leaving 14 bases between them. The CDR3 is 17 residues long. CDR1 is SGHNT and CDR2 is YYREEE in the germline V gene (reference sequence). Here the CDR3 DNA reads TGTGCCAGCAGCCCACCCGGACAGATCTCTGGGGCCAACGTCCTGACTTTC. Translation: CASSPPGQISGANVLTF.

The chain joins TRBV7-2 to TRBJ2-2, with D uncertain. Germline-derived CDR1 and CDR2 are SGHTA and FQGNSA. CDR3 size: 13 residues. V was pared by 4 bases and J by 5 bases, with 8 bases between. The chain's CDR3 is CASSSYTTGELFF. The CDR3, as DNA: TGTGCCAGCAGCTCCTATACAACCGGGGAGCTGTTTTTT.

This clonotype was picked up a small number of times. The gene calls are TRBV27 and TRBJ2-2, with D maybe TRBD1 (5 bases). The germline gives CDR1 MNHEY, CDR2 SMNVEV (reference sequence). V was cut by 0 bases and J by 1 base, with 9 bases left in between. This CDR3 region has 16 residues. Here the CDR3 DNA reads TGTGCCAGCAGTTTATCAGGGGTGGGGAACACCGGGGAGCTGTTTTTT. It codes for CASSLSGVGNTGELFF.

The rearrangement joins TRBV29-1 to TRBJ2-4; D possibly matches TRBD1 or TRBD2 (5 bases each). The germline V and J ends were trimmed by 4 bases and 9 bases, with 7 bases remaining between them. The CDR3 is made up of 10 amino acids. Germline values: CDR1 SQVTM, CDR2 ANQGSEA. The CDR3 sequence: CSVVGTIQYF. The CDR3 DNA is TGCAGCGTTGTAGGGACCATTCAGTACTTC.

J is TRBJ2-1 and V is TRBV12-3 or TRBV12-4; D is uncertain. Trimming stripped 5 bases from V and 4 bases from J, with 12 bases between. This CDR3 has 14 residues. The CDR3 is CASSPRVAYNEQFF. CDR3 nucleotide sequence: TGTGCCAGCAGTCCTCGAGTAGCTTACAATGAGCAGTTCTTC.

The chain is built from TRBV7-9 and TRBJ2-7; D perhaps matches TRBD1 (5 bases). Per germline, CDR1 SEHNR and CDR2 FQNEAQ (reference sequence). The V and J ends lost 1 base and 2 bases respectively, with 9 bases between them. This CDR3 region has 14 residues. The CDR3 spells CASSLEDNPYEQYF. As DNA, the CDR3 is TGTGCCAGCAGCTTAGAGGACAACCCCTACGAGCAGTACTTC.

V and J are TRBV4-1 and TRBJ2-2; the D gene could be TRBD1 or TRBD2 (5 bases each). The CDR3 is 17 amino acids. The ends were cut back, 1 base at V and 6 bases at J, with 18 bases in the middle. Germline lookup yields CDR1 MGHRA and CDR2 YSYEKL. CDR3 nucleotide sequence: TGCGCCAGCAGCCAAGTCTTAGGGACCCCCATTCCCGGGGAGCTGTTTTTT. Residues: CASSQVLGTPIPGELFF.

This clonotype was found many times. The rearrangement links TRBV20-1 to TRBJ2-7, with a weak D call TRBD1 (5 bases). This CDR3 comprises 13 residues. Germline-derived CDR1 and CDR2 are DFQATT and SNEGSKA (reference sequence). The germline V and J ends were trimmed by 5 bases and 0 bases, with 11 bases remaining between them. The CDR3 sequence: CSAQGESSYEQYF. The CDR3 DNA reads as TGCAGTGCTCAAGGGGAAAGCTCCTACGAGCAGTACTTC.